Listed here are 17 T cell receptor beta chains from one sample, sequenced in a study of blood T cell repertoires in COVID-19. Sequencing was performed with immunoSEQ multiplex PCR; in TCRdb, only in-frame clones are kept and a portion is missing. Here the sample spans about 150,000 clones, approximately 78% being singletons. Sequenced material: peripheral blood. These receptors came from a human donor with acute or convalescent COVID-19. The donor label of this sample is uncertain.

The chain is built from TRBV25-1 and TRBJ1-5, with D perhaps TRBD1 (6 bases). The CDR3 contains 12 residues. Germline loops: CDR1 MGHDK, CDR2 SYGVNS. The V and J ends lost 4 bases and 13 bases respectively, with 14 bases between them. Here the CDR3 DNA reads TGTGCCAGCAGTGCAACGGGGAGGGGGCAGCATTTT. The encoded protein is CASSATGRGQHF.

The chain joins TRBV7-9 to TRBJ1-2, with TRBD1 matching 8 bases. Germline V gene sequence: CDR1 SEHNR, CDR2 FQNEAQ (reference sequence). V shed 2 bases and J 0 bases; nucleotides not matched to a gene: 8. The CDR3 is made up of 17 amino acids. The CDR3 region is CASSLNRQGLANYGYTF. DNA of the CDR3: TGTGCCAGCAGCTTAAACAGACAGGGGTTAGCTAACTATGGCTACACCTTC.

There are a few counts of this clone. This chain uses TRBV29-1 with TRBJ2-7; D gene unclear. V gave up 2 bases and J gave up 3 bases, with 8 bases separating them. The CDR3 runs 12 residues. CDR1 SQVTM and CDR2 ANQGSEA come from the germline V gene. CDR3 in amino acids: CSVESQNYEQYF. The DNA for the CDR3 is TGCAGCGTTGAAAGTCAGAACTACGAGCAGTACTTC.

This clone has more than one count but fewer than ten. V gene TRBV30 combines with J gene TRBJ1-6; the D is unclear. CDR1 and CDR2 from the germline V gene are GTSNPN and SVGIG (reference sequence). This CDR3 is built from 12 residues. V was clipped by 0 bases and J by 9 bases, with 6 bases between them. The CDR3 DNA reads as TGTGCCTGGAGTGTCGAAGCTTCACCCCTCCACTTT. The encoded protein is CAWSVEASPLHF.

V and J are TRBV19 and TRBJ2-2; the D gene is possibly TRBD1 (5 bases). Trimming left V 4 bases short and J 2 bases short, with 8 bases between. Germline CDR1 is LNHDA and CDR2 is SQIVND (reference sequence). The length of the CDR3 is 14 residues. The CDR3 sequence is CASSRQQNTGELFF. In nucleotides, the CDR3 is TGTGCCAGTAGTAGACAGCAAAACACCGGGGAGCTGTTTTTT.

The rearrangement uses TRBV7-3 and TRBJ2-3, with a possible D match to TRBD1 (6 bases). This CDR3 spans 15 amino acids. Germline lookup yields CDR1 SGHTA and CDR2 FQGTGA. V shed 2 bases and J shed 11 bases, with 20 bases lying between them. CDR3 coding DNA: TGTGCCAGCAGCTTAGGGACACGAGCTCCCAGCGGGCAGTATTTT. This codes for CASSLGTRAPSGQYF.

The chain uses TRBV10-3 and TRBJ1-1; 9 bases align to TRBD1. Germline V gene lookup returns CDR1 ENHRY and CDR2 SYGVKD. This CDR3 has 17 residues. V lost 5 bases to trimming and J lost 0 bases; unmatched junction nucleotides: 10. The CDR3 DNA sequence: TGTGCCATCAGTAAAGGACAGGGGCGGCGTATGAACACTGAAGCTTTCTTT. This codes for CAISKGQGRRMNTEAFF.

The rearrangement uses TRBV15 and TRBJ1-4; 9 bases align to TRBD1. Germline V gives CDR1 LNHNV, CDR2 YYDKDF (reference sequence). Losses at the gene ends were 5 bases for V and 0 bases for J; bases not matched to a gene: 4. The CDR3 length is 16 residues. DNA for the CDR3: TGTGCCACCAGCGGGGACAGGGTTGCAACTAATGAAAAACTGTTTTTT. Translating it yields CATSGDRVATNEKLFF.

This clone showed up just a few times. V usage is TRBV6-5 and J usage is TRBJ2-7; 10 nucleotides line up with TRBD1. This CDR3 has 15 amino acids. Looked up from germline, CDR1 is MNHEY and CDR2 is SVGAGI. J gave up 7 bases and V 6 bases, and 12 bases lay outside the gene matches. As DNA, the CDR3 is TGTGCCAGCAGCAGAGGGGACAGGGGAGTAGGGGAGCAGTACTTC. It specifies CASSRGDRGVGEQYF.

This clone has more than one count but fewer than ten. The chain recombines TRBV2 with TRBJ1-2; a possible D gene is TRBD1 (5 bases). The CDR3 consists of 11 residues. CDR1 is SNHLY, CDR2 FYNNEI, per germline. V lost 6 bases and J 7 bases, leaving 9 bases between the germline ends. The chain's CDR3 is CASSGGIGYTF. CDR3 nucleotides: TGTGCCAGCAGCGGGGGAATTGGCTACACCTTC. The whole variable domain, filled in from reference TRBV2 and TRBJ1-2, reads EPEVTQTPSHQVTQMGQEVILRCVPISNHLYFYWYRQILGQKVEFLVSFYNNEISEKSEIFDDQFSVERPDGSNFTLKIRSTKLEDSAMYFCASSGGIGYTFGSGTRLTVV.

CDR3 nucleotide sequence: TGTGCCAGCAGCCAAGGTGACGGACAGACCTATGGCTACACCTTC. Translated: CASSQGDGQTYGYTF. This rearrangement joins TRBV3-1 (or the pseudogene TRBV3-2) to TRBJ1-2; D perhaps matches TRBD1 (6 bases). Germline CDR1 LGHDT, CDR2 YNNKEL (reference sequence). V gave up 1 base and J gave up 4 bases, with 13 bases separating them. The CDR3 extends over 15 amino acids.

This clone is a singleton in its sample. The chain uses TRBV19 and TRBJ2-3, with D possibly being TRBD2 (6 bases). V dropped 7 bases and J dropped 6 bases, with 23 bases sitting between them. The CDR3 runs to 16 residues. Germline CDR1 reads LNHDA; CDR2 reads SQIVND (reference sequence). In DNA form, the CDR3 reads TGTGCCAGTATCCTCGGCCTCACTCAAGGAGGGGATACGCAGTATTTT. Amino acid sequence: CASILGLTQGGDTQYF.

This clone has only a few counts. The chain recombines TRBV18 with TRBJ1-5; perhaps TRBD1 as D (5 bases). Germline values: CDR1 KGHSH, CDR2 LQKENI. CDR3 length equals 14 residues. V was pared by 4 bases and J by 5 bases, with 12 bases between. CDR3 bases: TGTGCCAGCTCACAGCAACAGGCTGATCAGCCCCAGCATTTT. It encodes CASSQQQADQPQHF. Combining the CDR3 with reference TRBV18 and TRBJ1-5 gives the whole variable domain NAGVMQNPRHLVRRRGQEARLRCSPMKGHSHVYWYRQLPEEGLKFMVYLQKENIIDESGMPKERFSAEFPKEGPSILRIQQVVRGDSAAYFCASSQQQADQPQHFGDGTRLSIL.

This rearrangement joins TRBV5-1 to TRBJ1-1, with a tentative D call TRBD1 (5 bases). V gave up 1 base and J gave up 4 bases, with 17 bases separating them. Germline assignment: CDR1 SGHRS and CDR2 YFSETQ. The CDR3 extends over 16 amino acids. The CDR3 spells CASSLLEGGRGTEAFF. CDR3 DNA: TGCGCCAGCAGCTTGCTTGAGGGCGGGAGGGGCACTGAAGCTTTCTTT.

The V gene is TRBV29-1, the J gene TRBJ2-7; 10 nucleotides match TRBD1. From germline, CDR1 is SQVTM and CDR2 ANQGSEA. The CDR3 covers 15 residues. The J segment lost 3 bases and the V segment lost 6 bases, leaving 11 bases of the junction unmatched. CDR3 bases: TGCAGCGTGGAGGGAATAGGGACAGGGGACTACGAGCAGTACTTC. It codes for CSVEGIGTGDYEQYF.

The gene calls are TRBV3-1 (or the pseudogene TRBV3-2) and TRBJ1-4; 7 nucleotides match TRBD1. The CDR3 totals 14 residues. Germline trimming cut 4 bases from V and 6 bases from J; bases unmatched to any gene: 5. Germline assignment: CDR1 LGHDT and CDR2 YNNKEL (reference sequence). This chain's CDR3 is CASSLRQGDEKLFF. The CDR3 nucleotides are TGTGCCAGCAGCCTCCGACAGGGAGATGAAAAACTGTTTTTT.

The chain recombines TRBV2 with TRBJ1-1, with a tentative D call TRBD1 (5 bases). With 4 bases removed from V and 3 bases from J, the gap between germline ends came to 9 bases. Germline assignment: CDR1 SNHLY and CDR2 FYNNEI. CDR3 length: 13 residues. CDR3 loop: CASSAQGYTEAFF. CDR3 sequence (DNA): TGTGCCAGCAGTGCTCAGGGTTACACTGAAGCTTTCTTT.